This paragraph covers one TCR beta chain sequence. Those enrolled, adults aged roughly 18 to 89 years, came from roughly 23 US areas. People in the exposed group encountered a COVID-19 case within 2 weeks before entering the study. Source study methods: Reference gene primer amplification gave nucleated cell count estimates. Clones were sequenced by immunoSEQ multiplex PCR, and TCRdb holds only the in-frame ones, with some missing. D and trimming were read from the DNA, whereas the V and J calls and clone size are those reported in that table. The table has more than 150,000 clones, about 80% seen once. The data originate from a study of blood T cell repertoires in COVID-19. The overall study: T cells, B-cell-depleted T cells, or PBMCs supplied cDNA or gDNA.

The sequence was obtained from a man aged 55 to 70 who had been exposed to COVID-19. Sequencing used PBMCs or T cells enriched from blood (not recorded which).

CDR3 sequence reads: CASSEREDTDTQYF. In DNA, the CDR3 is TGTGCCAGCAGTGAAAGGGAGGACACAGATACGCAGTATTTT. The chain uses TRBV2 and TRBJ2-3; possible D gene TRBD2, 6 bases. Per germline, CDR1 SNHLY and CDR2 FYNNEI. The CDR3 sequence is 14 residues long. Trimming shortened V by 2 bases and J by 2 bases, and 8 bases separated the two germline ends.